These 3 T cell receptor beta chains were all obtained from the same sample, sequenced in a study of graft-versus-host responses after intestinal transplantation. The repertoire was sequenced with immunoSEQ multiplex PCR; TCRdb's copy has only in-frame clones and lacks some. The sample yields approximately 24,000 clones, roughly 85% seen once. The sequences come from PBMCs, collected 450 to 480 days after intestinal transplant. These receptors came from a human patient who received an intestinal transplant, so some T cells may come from the graft donor.

The chain links TRBV9 to TRBJ2-5; TRBD2 might be the D (6 bases). The germline V and J ends were trimmed by 0 bases and 10 bases, with 13 bases remaining between them. This CDR3 contains 13 residues. Looked up from germline, CDR1 is SGDLS and CDR2 is YYNGEE. The CDR3 region has the DNA TGTGCCAGCAGCGTAGGTGGAGGGAAGGGCCAGTACTTC. Translation: CASSVGGGKGQYF.

This clone has a handful of counts. V usage is TRBV7-3 and J usage is TRBJ2-5, with 9 bases aligning to TRBD1. This CDR3 region has 15 residues. Trimming cost V 3 bases and J 5 bases; bases outside gene matches: 7. Per the germline V gene, CDR1 is SGHTA and CDR2 is FQGTGA. The CDR3 protein is CASSLTGGFGETQYF. The CDR3 nucleotides are TGTGCCAGCAGCTTGACAGGGGGATTTGGGGAGACCCAGTACTTC.

This clone has only one observation. V is TRBV4-3 and J is TRBJ2-7, with D unclear. V shed 0 bases and J shed 11 bases, with 14 bases lying between them. CDR1 is LGHNA and CDR2 is YSLEER in the germline V gene. This CDR3 is built from 13 residues. The CDR3 region has the DNA TGCGCCAGCAGCCAAGATCGAGGCCCACCGGAGTACTTC. This translates into CASSQDRGPPEYF.